This T cell receptor (beta chain) appears in the sequencing data of a study of blood T cell repertoires in COVID-19. Study overall: Acute and convalescent COVID-19 samples came from the United States, Italy and Spain. PBMCs, B-cell-depleted T cells, or T cells provided the cDNA or gDNA that made up the material.

The CDR3 covers 12 residues. V was cut by 1 base and J by 4 bases, with 5 bases left in between. CDR1 and CDR2 from the germline V gene are LGHDT and YNNKEL (reference sequence). In the study's own analysis: Amplification from reference gene primers served as the basis for estimated nucleated cell counts. Profiled with immunoSEQ multiplex PCR; TCRdb holds only in-frame clones, not every one. V and J calls plus clone size are reproduced from that table; the DNA served to infer D and trimming. The sample consists of about 55,000 clones, 86% of them appearing once. The V call is TRBV3-1 (or the pseudogene TRBV3-2), the J call TRBJ2-7; TRBD2 might be the D (5 bases). Sample: peripheral blood. The source is a woman of 80 years or more with acute or convalescent COVID-19. DNA of the CDR3: TGTGCCAGCAGCCAAGCGGGATACGAGCAGTACTTC. This encodes CASSQAGYEQYF.